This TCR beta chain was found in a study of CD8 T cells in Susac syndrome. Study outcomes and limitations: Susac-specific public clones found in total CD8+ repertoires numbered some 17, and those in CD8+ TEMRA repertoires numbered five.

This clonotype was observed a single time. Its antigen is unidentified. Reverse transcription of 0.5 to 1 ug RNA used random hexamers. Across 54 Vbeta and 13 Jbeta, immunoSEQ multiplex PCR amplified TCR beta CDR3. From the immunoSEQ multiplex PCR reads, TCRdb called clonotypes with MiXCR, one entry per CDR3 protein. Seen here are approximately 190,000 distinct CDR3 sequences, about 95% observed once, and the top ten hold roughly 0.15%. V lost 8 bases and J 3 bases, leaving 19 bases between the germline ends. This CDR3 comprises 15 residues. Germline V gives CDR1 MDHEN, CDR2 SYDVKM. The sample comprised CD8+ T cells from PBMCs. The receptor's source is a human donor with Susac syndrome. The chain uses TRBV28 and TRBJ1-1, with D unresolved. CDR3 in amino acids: CASQFVGSIDTEAFF. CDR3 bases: TGTGCCAGCCAGTTCGTAGGATCGATCGACACTGAAGCTTTCTTT.